This is a list of T cell receptor beta chains from one sample in a study of T cell responses to AZD1222 COVID-19 vaccine. Repertoires were generated with immunoSEQ multiplex PCR, while TCRdb's copy carries only in-frame clones and drops some. The sample contains around 100,000 clones, 85% to 95% of which appear only once. The material sequenced was peripheral blood, taken on day 0 of AZD1222 vaccination. These receptors were collected from an adult in good health. CDR3s leave out the opening cysteine and the closing phenylalanine or tryptophan.

CDR3,V,J,length
ASSEPDPGLAPTDTQY,TRBV10-2,TRBJ2-3,16
ASSPFSLAGGTDTQY,TRBV19,TRBJ2-3,15
ASSLKSEQY,TRBV28,TRBJ2-7,9
ASSGDGVRQPQH,TRBV28,TRBJ1-5,12
ASSPKADRDYEQY,TRBV7-8,TRBJ2-7,13
ASSPFTGGAEKLF,TRBV7-2,TRBJ1-4,13
ASSFSGTSGSGTQY,TRBV7-3,TRBJ2-5,14
ASTLRYEQY,TRBV2,TRBJ2-7,9
AWRAWGGGANTGELF,TRBV30,TRBJ2-2,15
ASSADRVTEAF,TRBV9,TRBJ1-1,11
ASSFAGGGTEAF,TRBV5-1,TRBJ1-1,12
SVHQNTEAF,TRBV29-1,TRBJ1-1,9
ASYTSEKNTNEQF,TRBV28,TRBJ2-1,13
ASSSRGRGQLNEQF,TRBV11-3,TRBJ2-1,14
ARTPFQREGPEQY,TRBV5-1,TRBJ2-7,13
ASSLGGGMNTEAF,TRBV18,TRBJ1-1,13
ASSIDSGNIQY,TRBV28,TRBJ2-4,11
ASRGTVYNSPLH,TRBV3-1/TRBV3-2,TRBJ1-6,12
ASSQKTHANEQF,TRBV2,TRBJ2-1,12